This is a list of T cell receptor beta chains from one sample in a study of control samples from healthy donors and cancer patients. Profiling relied on immunoSEQ multiplex PCR, and the TCRdb table lists in-frame clones only, not all of them. The data hold 130,000 to 150,000 clones, with 70% to 90% observed a single time. The sample was blood. These receptors all come from a woman in her 30s in good health. CDR3s include the opening cysteine and the closing phenylalanine or tryptophan. Each record gives: J gene, V gene, D gene, clone size, CDR3 protein, CDR3 DNA. A D gene is named only where the DNA matches it firmly. Not every row has a clone size; where given, it reads once, few, many or a size class.

J: TRBJ2-3; V: TRBV5-6; D: NA; size: few; CDR3: CASSLSGGAGGDTQYF; DNA: TGTGCCAGCAGCTTGTCCGGTGGGGCAGGTGGGGATACGCAGTATTTT
J: TRBJ1-1; V: TRBV3-1/TRBV3-2; D: TRBD1; size: NA; CDR3: CASSPQTGGRSTEAFF; DNA: TGTGCCAGCAGCCCCCAAACAGGGGGCAGGAGTACTGAAGCTTTCTTT
J: TRBJ1-5; V: TRBV6-6; D: NA; size: few; CDR3: CASSPINQPQHF; DNA: TGTGCCAGCAGTCCGATTAATCAGCCCCAGCATTTT
J: TRBJ1-2; V: TRBV27; D: NA; size: NA; CDR3: CASRDNANYGYTF; DNA: TGTGCCAGCAGGGACAACGCTAACTATGGCTACACCTTC
J: TRBJ1-1; V: TRBV28; D: NA; size: NA; CDR3: CASSPTPRAGTEAFF; DNA: TGTGCCAGCAGTCCGACCCCGCGGGCAGGTACTGAAGCTTTCTTT
J: TRBJ2-4; V: TRBV4-2; D: NA; size: NA; CDR3: CASSQEEQVKNIQYF; DNA: TGTGCCAGCAGCCAAGAGGAACAGGTCAAAAACATTCAGTACTTC
J: TRBJ1-1; V: TRBV7-8; D: NA; size: NA; CDR3: CASSLAAGTEAFF; DNA: TGTGCCAGCAGCTTAGCCGCGGGGACTGAAGCTTTCTTT
J: TRBJ2-2; V: TRBV3-1/TRBV3-2; D: TRBD2; size: NA; CDR3: CASRKREATGELFF; DNA: TGTGCCAGCAGGAAGCGGGAGGCCACCGGGGAGCTGTTTTTT
J: TRBJ2-1; V: TRBV19; D: NA; size: NA; CDR3: CASSIDYPEQFF; DNA: TGTGCCAGTAGTATAGACTACCCCGAGCAGTTCTTC
J: TRBJ1-2; V: TRBV5-6; D: TRBD1; size: NA; CDR3: CASSSTDRGKNYGYTF; DNA: TGTGCCAGCAGCTCGACGGACAGGGGAAAGAACTATGGCTACACCTTC
J: TRBJ1-5; V: TRBV5-6; D: NA; size: NA; CDR3: CASSLGRLNQPQHF; DNA: TGTGCCAGCAGCTTGGGGCGTCTCAATCAGCCCCAGCATTTT
J: TRBJ2-2; V: TRBV19; D: NA; size: NA; CDR3: CASSIDRASTTPGELFF; DNA: TGTGCCAGTAGTATAGATCGTGCCAGCACAACGCCCGGGGAGCTGTTTTTT
J: TRBJ1-1; V: TRBV6-5; D: NA; size: once; CDR3: CASGGEFTEAFF; DNA: TGTGCCAGCGGCGGGGAGTTCACTGAAGCTTTCTTT
J: TRBJ2-5; V: TRBV7-2; D: TRBD2; size: NA; CDR3: CASSLSRGGQETQYF; DNA: TGTGCCAGCAGCTTATCCCGGGGGGGGCAAGAGACCCAGTACTTC
J: TRBJ2-7; V: TRBV15; D: TRBD2; size: NA; CDR3: CATSRDAGGPYEQYF; DNA: TGTGCCACCAGCAGAGATGCGGGGGGCCCCTACGAGCAGTACTTC
J: TRBJ2-7; V: TRBV20-1; D: TRBD1; size: NA; CDR3: CSASPGTGKYEQYF; DNA: TGCAGTGCTAGTCCCGGGACAGGGAAATACGAGCAGTACTTC
J: TRBJ2-1; V: TRBV27; D: TRBD2; size: NA; CDR3: CASNQLASGSNEQFF; DNA: TGTGCCAGCAATCAATTGGCTAGCGGGAGCAATGAGCAGTTCTTC
J: TRBJ1-2; V: TRBV6-5; D: NA; size: once; CDR3: CASSYSRLQRGYTF; DNA: TGTGCCAGCAGTTACTCCAGGCTCCAGAGGGGCTACACCTTC
J: TRBJ2-1; V: TRBV5-6; D: NA; size: NA; CDR3: CASSLFGAYNEQFF; DNA: TGTGCCAGCAGCCTGTTTGGCGCGTACAATGAGCAGTTCTTC
J: TRBJ1-5; V: TRBV9; D: NA; size: NA; CDR3: CASSATGGNQPQHF; DNA: TGTGCCAGCAGCGCAACGGGTGGCAATCAGCCCCAGCATTTT
J: TRBJ1-1; V: TRBV19; D: NA; size: NA; CDR3: CASSPQAAVGKAFF; DNA: TGTGCCAGTAGTCCCCAGGCTGCTGTGGGTAAAGCTTTCTTT
J: TRBJ1-2; V: TRBV7-9; D: NA; size: NA; CDR3: CASSLVGGGVVGYTF; DNA: TGTGCCAGCAGCTTAGTCGGTGGGGGCGTCGTAGGCTACACCTTC
J: TRBJ2-3; V: TRBV27; D: NA; size: NA; CDR3: CASSLAFRSTDTQYF; DNA: TGTGCCAGCAGTTTGGCGTTTCGCAGCACAGATACGCAGTATTTT
J: TRBJ2-3; V: TRBV28; D: TRBD2; size: once; CDR3: CASMTSGSTDTQYF; DNA: TGTGCCAGCATGACTAGCGGGAGCACAGATACGCAGTATTTT
J: TRBJ1-1; V: TRBV7-2; D: TRBD1; size: NA; CDR3: CASSTRTGGAPTEAFF; DNA: TGTGCCAGCAGCACCAGGACAGGGGGCGCCCCCACTGAAGCTTTCTTT
J: TRBJ2-5; V: TRBV7-8; D: NA; size: NA; CDR3: CASSFQPPETQYF; DNA: TGTGCCAGCAGCTTTCAACCGCCAGAGACCCAGTACTTC
J: TRBJ2-4; V: TRBV7-9; D: NA; size: NA; CDR3: CASSLPSPMDIQYF; DNA: TGTGCCAGCAGCCTCCCAAGCCCCATGGACATTCAGTACTTC
J: TRBJ2-3; V: TRBV28; D: TRBD2; size: NA; CDR3: CASSFPGGRAAAQYF; DNA: TGTGCCAGCAGTTTCCCCGGCGGGAGGGCCGCAGCGCAGTATTTT
J: TRBJ2-1; V: TRBV20-1; D: TRBD2; size: NA; CDR3: CSASVGASGRRNEQFF; DNA: TGCAGTGCTAGTGTCGGGGCTAGCGGGAGGAGGAATGAGCAGTTCTTC
J: TRBJ2-4; V: TRBV4-1; D: NA; size: NA; CDR3: CASRGTLGGKNIQYF; DNA: TGCGCCAGCAGGGGGACCCTCGGGGGCAAAAACATTCAGTACTTC
J: TRBJ1-1; V: TRBV28; D: NA; size: NA; CDR3: CASSPPPRDTEAFF; DNA: TGTGCCAGCAGTCCCCCCCCCAGGGACACTGAAGCTTTCTTT
J: TRBJ2-7; V: TRBV11-2; D: NA; size: NA; CDR3: CASSSLGTRDEQYF; DNA: TGTGCCAGCAGCTCCCTGGGCACACGCGACGAGCAGTACTTC
J: TRBJ1-2; V: TRBV7-9; D: TRBD1; size: NA; CDR3: CASSLDRGRYGYTF; DNA: TGTGCCAGCAGCTTGGACAGGGGGCGTTATGGCTACACCTTC
J: TRBJ1-1; V: TRBV7-3; D: NA; size: NA; CDR3: CASSATANTEAFF; DNA: TGTGCCAGCAGCGCCACAGCGAACACTGAAGCTTTCTTT
J: TRBJ2-7; V: TRBV27; D: NA; size: NA; CDR3: CASSLSRRGEQYF; DNA: TGTGCCAGCAGTTTAAGTCGCAGGGGAGAGCAGTACTTC
J: TRBJ1-5; V: TRBV5-4; D: NA; size: NA; CDR3: CASSFGGLINQPQHF; DNA: TGTGCCAGCAGCTTCGGGGGGCTTATCAATCAGCCCCAGCATTTT
J: TRBJ1-2; V: TRBV27; D: NA; size: NA; CDR3: CASSLGLSYGYTF; DNA: TGTGCCAGCAGTTTGGGGCTGAGCTATGGCTACACCTTC
J: TRBJ2-1; V: TRBV19; D: NA; size: NA; CDR3: CASTNRRDEQFF; DNA: TGTGCCAGCACGAACAGGCGCGATGAGCAGTTCTTC
J: TRBJ1-2; V: TRBV18; D: NA; size: NA; CDR3: CASSPRTEGYTF; DNA: TGTGCCAGCTCACCTCGGACAGAGGGCTACACCTTC
J: TRBJ2-1; V: TRBV3-1/TRBV3-2; D: NA; size: once; CDR3: CASSQDGDNEQFF; DNA: TGTGCCAGCAGCCAAGACGGTGACAATGAGCAGTTCTTC
J: TRBJ2-1; V: TRBV30; D: NA; size: NA; CDR3: CAWSVINEQFF; DNA: TGTGCCTGGAGTGTAATCAATGAGCAGTTCTTC
J: TRBJ1-1; V: TRBV19; D: TRBD1; size: NA; CDR3: CASSPEMTGGTEAFF; DNA: TGTGCCAGTAGTCCGGAGATGACAGGGGGCACTGAAGCTTTCTTT
J: TRBJ2-5; V: TRBV5-4; D: NA; size: NA; CDR3: CASSLYGGGETQYF; DNA: TGTGCCAGCAGCTTGTACGGAGGAGGAGAGACCCAGTACTTC
J: TRBJ2-1; V: TRBV3-1/TRBV3-2; D: NA; size: NA; CDR3: CASSFRVHSEQFF; DNA: TGTGCCAGCAGCTTCCGGGTCCACTCTGAGCAGTTCTTC
J: TRBJ1-2; V: TRBV6-5; D: TRBD1; size: NA; CDR3: CASSYRGRGYGYTF; DNA: TGTGCCAGCAGTTACAGGGGGCGAGGTTATGGCTACACCTTC
J: TRBJ1-2; V: TRBV20-1; D: NA; size: NA; CDR3: CSALFGGYTF; DNA: TGCAGTGCCCTTTTCGGCGGCTACACCTTC
J: TRBJ2-5; V: TRBV7-2; D: NA; size: NA; CDR3: CASSLDPVGTQYF; DNA: TGTGCCAGCAGCTTAGACCCCGTGGGGACCCAGTACTTC
J: TRBJ1-1; V: TRBV19; D: NA; size: NA; CDR3: CASRDTEAFF; DNA: TGTGCCAGTCGAGACACTGAAGCTTTCTTT
J: TRBJ1-5; V: TRBV18; D: NA; size: NA; CDR3: CASSPNSRNQPQHF; DNA: TGTGCCAGCTCACCAAACAGTCGCAATCAGCCCCAGCATTTT
J: TRBJ2-1; V: TRBV10-3; D: NA; size: NA; CDR3: CAITGEPSSDEQFF; DNA: TGTGCCATCACGGGGGAGCCGTCGTCGGATGAGCAGTTCTTC
J: TRBJ2-7; V: TRBV3-1/TRBV3-2; D: NA; size: NA; CDR3: CASSQDLYPYEQYF; DNA: TGTGCCAGCAGCCAAGATCTATACCCCTACGAGCAGTACTTC